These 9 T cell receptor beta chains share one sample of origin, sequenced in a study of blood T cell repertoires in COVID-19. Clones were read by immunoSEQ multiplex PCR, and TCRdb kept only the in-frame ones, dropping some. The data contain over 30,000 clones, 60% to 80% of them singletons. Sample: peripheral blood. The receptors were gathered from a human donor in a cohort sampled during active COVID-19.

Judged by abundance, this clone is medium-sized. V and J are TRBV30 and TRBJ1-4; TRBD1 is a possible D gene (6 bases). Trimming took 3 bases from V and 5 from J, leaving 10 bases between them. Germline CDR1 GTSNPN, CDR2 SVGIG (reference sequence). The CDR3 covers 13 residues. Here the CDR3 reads CAWRGTRNEKLFF. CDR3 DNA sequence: TGTGCCTGGAGGGGGACAAGGAATGAAAAACTGTTTTTT.

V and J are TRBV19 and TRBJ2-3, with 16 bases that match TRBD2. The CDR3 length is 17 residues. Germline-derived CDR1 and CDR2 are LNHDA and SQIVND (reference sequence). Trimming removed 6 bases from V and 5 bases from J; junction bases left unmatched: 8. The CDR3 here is CASSHKGLAGGKDTQYF. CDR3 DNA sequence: TGTGCCAGTAGCCATAAGGGACTAGCGGGAGGGAAAGATACGCAGTATTTT.

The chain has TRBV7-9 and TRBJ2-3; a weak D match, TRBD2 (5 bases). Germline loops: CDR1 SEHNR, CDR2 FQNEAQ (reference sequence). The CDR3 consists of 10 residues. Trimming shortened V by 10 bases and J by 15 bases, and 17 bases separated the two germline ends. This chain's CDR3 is CATPGGGGYF. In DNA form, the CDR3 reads TGTGCCACCCCAGGAGGTGGAGGATATTTT.

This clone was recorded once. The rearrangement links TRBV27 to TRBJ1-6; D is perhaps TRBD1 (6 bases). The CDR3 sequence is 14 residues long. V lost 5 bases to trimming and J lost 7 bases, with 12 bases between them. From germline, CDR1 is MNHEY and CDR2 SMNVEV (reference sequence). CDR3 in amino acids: CASSTGLGNSPLHF. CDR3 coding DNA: TGTGCCAGCAGTACAGGGCTGGGAAATTCACCCCTCCACTTT.

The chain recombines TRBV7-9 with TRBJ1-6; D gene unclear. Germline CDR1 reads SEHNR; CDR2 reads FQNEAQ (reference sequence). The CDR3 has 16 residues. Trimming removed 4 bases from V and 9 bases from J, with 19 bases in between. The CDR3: CASSYSPDPRASPLHF. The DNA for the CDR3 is TGTGCCAGCAGCTATTCCCCGGACCCGAGGGCTTCACCCCTCCACTTT.

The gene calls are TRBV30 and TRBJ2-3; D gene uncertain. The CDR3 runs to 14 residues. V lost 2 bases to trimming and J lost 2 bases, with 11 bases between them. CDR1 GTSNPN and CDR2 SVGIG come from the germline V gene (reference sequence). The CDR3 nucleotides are TGTGCCTGGAGTCGGCAGGCTGTCACAGATACGCAGTATTTT. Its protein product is CAWSRQAVTDTQYF.

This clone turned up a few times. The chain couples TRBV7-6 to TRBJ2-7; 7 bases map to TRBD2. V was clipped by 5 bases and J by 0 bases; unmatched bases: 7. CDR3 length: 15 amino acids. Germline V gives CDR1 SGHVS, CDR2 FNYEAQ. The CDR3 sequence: CASSPRAGSSYEQYF. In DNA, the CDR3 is TGTGCCAGCAGCCCGAGAGCGGGAAGCTCCTACGAGCAGTACTTC. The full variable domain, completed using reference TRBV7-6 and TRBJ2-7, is GAGVSQSPRYKVTKRGQDVALRCDPISGHVSLYWYRQALGQGPEFLTYFNYEAQQDKSGLPNDRFSAERPEGSISTLTIQRTEQRDSAMYRCASSPRAGSSYEQYFGPGTRLTVT.

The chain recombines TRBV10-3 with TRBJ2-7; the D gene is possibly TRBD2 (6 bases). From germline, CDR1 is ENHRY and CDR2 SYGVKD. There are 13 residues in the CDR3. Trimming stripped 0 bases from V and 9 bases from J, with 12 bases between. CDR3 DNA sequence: TGTGCCATCAGTGAGTCGAATCTGGGAGGGCAGTACTTC. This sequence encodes CAISESNLGGQYF.

The CDR3, as DNA: TGTGCCAGCAGTCGGACTAGCGGGAGGGCCCTAGAGACCCAGTACTTC. It codes for CASSRTSGRALETQYF. The chain recombines TRBV5-4 with TRBJ2-5; 15 bases agree with TRBD2. Looked up from germline, CDR1 is SGHNT and CDR2 is YYREEE (reference sequence). The junction had 6 bases not matched to a gene; V was cut back by 5 bases and J by 4 bases. The CDR3 has 16 amino acids. The whole variable domain, filled in from reference TRBV5-4 and TRBJ2-5, reads ETGVTQSPTHLIKTRGQQVTLRCSSQSGHNTVSWYQQALGQGPQFIFQYYREEENGRGNFPPRFSGLQFPNYSSELNVNALELDDSALYLCASSRTSGRALETQYFGPGTRLLVL.